The entry below gives a single T cell receptor beta chain sequence along with its context. Its antigen is still unknown. At a deep level, the assay was run. Profiled with immunoSEQ multiplex PCR; TCRdb holds only in-frame clones, not every one. The sample contains about 530,000 clones, around 79% of which appear only once. The record originates from a study of shared clonotypes between healthy human individuals. Study summary: Samples came from a couple of female and a few male donors aged 18 to 49.

Notes on the study in general: Few donors restricted represented genetic and exposure-history diversity.

Only Caucasian adults living in Nashville, Tennessee served as donors. The trim removed 5 bases at V and 3 bases at J, leaving 8 bases unmatched. The germline gives CDR1 SGHNT, CDR2 YENEEA. The CDR3 runs to 16 residues. This rearrangement joins TRBV11-3 to TRBJ2-2, with 8 bases fitting TRBD1. Input material: PBMCs. The source of this sequence is a woman aged 40 to 49 in good health. Some clones in this sample may be carry-over from other donors' samples. The DNA of the CDR3 is TGTGCCAGCAGCCAATTCGGACAGGGCGACACCGGGGAGCTGTTTTTT. It codes for CASSQFGQGDTGELFF.